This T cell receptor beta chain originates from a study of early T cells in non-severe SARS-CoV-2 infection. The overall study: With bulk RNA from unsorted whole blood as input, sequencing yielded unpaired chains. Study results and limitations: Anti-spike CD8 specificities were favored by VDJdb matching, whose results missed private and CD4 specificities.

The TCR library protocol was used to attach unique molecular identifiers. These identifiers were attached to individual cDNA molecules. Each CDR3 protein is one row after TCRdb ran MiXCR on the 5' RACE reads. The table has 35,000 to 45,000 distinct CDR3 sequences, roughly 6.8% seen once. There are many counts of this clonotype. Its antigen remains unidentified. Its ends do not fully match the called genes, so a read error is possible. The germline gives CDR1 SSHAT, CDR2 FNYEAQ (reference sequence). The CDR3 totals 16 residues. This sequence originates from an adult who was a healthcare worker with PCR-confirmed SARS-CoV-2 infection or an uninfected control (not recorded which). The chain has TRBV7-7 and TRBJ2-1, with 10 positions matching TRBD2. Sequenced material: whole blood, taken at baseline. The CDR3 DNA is TGTGCTAGCAGCTTATTCTCTAGCGGGAGTTACAATGAGCAGTTCTTC. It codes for CASSLFSSGSYNEQFF.